This is a list of T cell receptor beta chains from one sample in a study of immune evolution from preneoplasia to lung adenocarcinoma. Profiling relied on immunoSEQ multiplex PCR, and the TCRdb table lists in-frame clones only, not all of them. This table has 7,500 to 10,000 clones, 80% appearing once. Sequenced: FFPE minimally invasive lung adenocarcinoma tissue. All receptors come from a person aged 70 to 80 with lung adenocarcinoma. Some clones in this sample may be carry-over from other donors' samples. CDR3s leave out the opening cysteine and the closing phenylalanine or tryptophan. The order of the fields is CDR3 protein, D gene, V gene, J gene. A D gene is named only where the DNA matches it firmly.

CDR3aa: ASSIAAIGELF; d_gene: .; v_gene: TRBV19; j_gene: TRBJ2-2
CDR3aa: ASSFAIPPEAF; d_gene: .; v_gene: TRBV28; j_gene: TRBJ1-1
CDR3aa: SASGETQY; d_gene: .; v_gene: TRBV20-1; j_gene: TRBJ2-5
CDR3aa: ASSLQAGANEQY; d_gene: TRBD2; v_gene: TRBV7-2; j_gene: .
CDR3aa: ASSVGASEQY; d_gene: .; v_gene: TRBV9; j_gene: TRBJ2-7
CDR3aa: ASTPGQGFLGTEAF; d_gene: TRBD1; v_gene: TRBV19; j_gene: TRBJ1-1
CDR3aa: ASSSQGGEGYT; d_gene: TRBD1; v_gene: TRBV5-4; j_gene: TRBJ1-2
CDR3aa: ASQHGLSLGYGYT; d_gene: .; v_gene: TRBV28; j_gene: TRBJ1-2
CDR3aa: ASTQGATQY; d_gene: TRBD1; v_gene: TRBV27; j_gene: TRBJ2-3
CDR3aa: ASSLSGGVKETQY; d_gene: TRBD2; v_gene: TRBV28; j_gene: TRBJ2-5
CDR3aa: AWSAGTGGDYGYT; d_gene: TRBD1; v_gene: TRBV30; j_gene: TRBJ1-2
CDR3aa: ASGRGQGNQPQH; d_gene: TRBD1; v_gene: TRBV12-5; j_gene: TRBJ1-5
CDR3aa: SARISEGWF; d_gene: .; v_gene: TRBV20-1; j_gene: TRBJ2-1
CDR3aa: ASSPGSGGASDEQY; d_gene: TRBD2; v_gene: TRBV7-2; j_gene: TRBJ2-7
CDR3aa: ASSPVGRASEQY; d_gene: .; v_gene: TRBV18; j_gene: TRBJ2-7
CDR3aa: SVPNMGRPNTDAF; d_gene: .; v_gene: TRBV29-1; j_gene: TRBJ1-1
CDR3aa: ASSLGGYTGELF; d_gene: .; v_gene: TRBV25-1; j_gene: TRBJ2-2
CDR3aa: ASSLGSFTGELF; d_gene: .; v_gene: TRBV5-1; j_gene: TRBJ2-2
CDR3aa: ASSLIGSEYEQY; d_gene: .; v_gene: TRBV5-1; j_gene: TRBJ2-7
CDR3aa: ASSLPGQVYNEQF; d_gene: TRBD1; v_gene: TRBV5-4; j_gene: TRBJ2-1
CDR3aa: ASSLAGVNTEAF; d_gene: .; v_gene: TRBV7-9; j_gene: TRBJ1-1
CDR3aa: ASSKGASDLYEQY; d_gene: .; v_gene: TRBV19; j_gene: TRBJ2-7
CDR3aa: AISSTGEEQPQH; d_gene: TRBD1; v_gene: TRBV10-3; j_gene: TRBJ1-5
CDR3aa: ASSRGQGERGYT; d_gene: TRBD1; v_gene: TRBV5-1; j_gene: TRBJ1-2
CDR3aa: ASSVGDYGYT; d_gene: .; v_gene: TRBV10-2; j_gene: TRBJ1-2
CDR3aa: ASSTGIGELF; d_gene: .; v_gene: TRBV2; j_gene: TRBJ2-2
CDR3aa: AISESGLNEQF; d_gene: .; v_gene: TRBV10-3; j_gene: TRBJ2-1
CDR3aa: ASSQGTNEQF; d_gene: .; v_gene: TRBV4-3; j_gene: TRBJ2-1
CDR3aa: ASTAIADGGGETQY; d_gene: .; v_gene: TRBV10-2; j_gene: TRBJ2-5
CDR3aa: ASSLGPGQGEKLF; d_gene: TRBD1; v_gene: TRBV5-5; j_gene: TRBJ1-4
CDR3aa: ASSRITGTDTDTQY; d_gene: TRBD1; v_gene: TRBV18; j_gene: TRBJ2-3
CDR3aa: ASSQGQPITDTQY; d_gene: .; v_gene: TRBV4-1; j_gene: TRBJ2-3
CDR3aa: ASSRTGTGISPLH; d_gene: TRBD1; v_gene: TRBV27; j_gene: TRBJ1-6
CDR3aa: ASGRGDEQY; d_gene: .; v_gene: TRBV6-1; j_gene: TRBJ2-7
CDR3aa: ASSKDDSERSPLH; d_gene: .; v_gene: TRBV5-1; j_gene: TRBJ1-6
CDR3aa: ASSFADFYYGYT; d_gene: .; v_gene: TRBV7-2; j_gene: TRBJ1-2
CDR3aa: ASSVSGGANTGELF; d_gene: TRBD2; v_gene: TRBV9; j_gene: TRBJ2-2
CDR3aa: ASSQVAGTHSSYEQY; d_gene: .; v_gene: TRBV4-2; j_gene: TRBJ2-7
CDR3aa: ASSEGIGQGHNEQY; d_gene: TRBD1; v_gene: TRBV6-1; j_gene: TRBJ2-7
CDR3aa: AGASGGSDTQY; d_gene: TRBD2; v_gene: TRBV28; j_gene: TRBJ2-3
CDR3aa: ASSEILAGHNEQF; d_gene: TRBD2; v_gene: TRBV6-1; j_gene: TRBJ2-1
CDR3aa: ASSSRHSSGNTIY; d_gene: .; v_gene: TRBV6-5; j_gene: TRBJ1-3
CDR3aa: ASSLGRIQETQY; d_gene: .; v_gene: TRBV5-1; j_gene: TRBJ2-5
CDR3aa: SGDGLNTEAF; d_gene: .; v_gene: TRBV29-1; j_gene: TRBJ1-1
CDR3aa: AWSVTGANVLT; d_gene: .; v_gene: TRBV30; j_gene: TRBJ2-6
CDR3aa: ASSDQDLLNQPQH; d_gene: .; v_gene: TRBV6-1; j_gene: TRBJ1-5
CDR3aa: ASSEETQY; d_gene: .; v_gene: TRBV6-1; j_gene: TRBJ2-5
CDR3aa: ASSETIPRQGQF; d_gene: TRBD1; v_gene: TRBV6-1; j_gene: TRBJ2-1
CDR3aa: ASSTGLAYGTDTQY; d_gene: TRBD2; v_gene: TRBV9; j_gene: TRBJ2-3
CDR3aa: ASSLWVGPNTEAF; d_gene: .; v_gene: TRBV7-2; j_gene: TRBJ1-1
CDR3aa: AWSRDRADYGYT; d_gene: TRBD1; v_gene: TRBV30; j_gene: TRBJ1-2
CDR3aa: ASSLGAGGYT; d_gene: .; v_gene: TRBV7-3; j_gene: TRBJ1-2
CDR3aa: ATSRDLAADTQY; d_gene: .; v_gene: TRBV15; j_gene: TRBJ2-3
CDR3aa: ASSKDRLGTDTQY; d_gene: TRBD1; v_gene: TRBV19; j_gene: TRBJ2-3
CDR3aa: SVTGGETQY; d_gene: TRBD1; v_gene: TRBV29-1; j_gene: .
CDR3aa: ASSLAGGYNSPLH; d_gene: .; v_gene: TRBV7-8; j_gene: TRBJ1-6
CDR3aa: ASSLRWAVDQPQH; d_gene: .; v_gene: TRBV6-5; j_gene: TRBJ1-5
CDR3aa: ASSLGAGGNQPQH; d_gene: .; v_gene: TRBV7-9; j_gene: TRBJ1-5
CDR3aa: ASSSGLAGALDTQY; d_gene: TRBD2; v_gene: TRBV5-6; j_gene: TRBJ2-3